Listed below are T cell receptor beta chains from one sample, sequenced in a study of CD8 T cells in Susac syndrome. TCRdb re-called the immunoSEQ multiplex PCR reads through MiXCR, storing one row per CDR3 protein. The sample yields about 150,000 distinct CDR3 sequences, roughly 95% seen once. Sample: CD4+ T cells from PBMCs. The receptors come from a human donor with Susac syndrome. Both conserved end residues are part of each CDR3. A D gene is named only where the DNA matches it firmly. A clone size is listed for some rows: how often the clone was seen (once, few, many), or a class if it is expanded.

d_call,clone_size,j_call,v_call,cdr3_aa,cdr3_nt
TRBD1,.,TRBJ2-7,TRBV12-3/TRBV12-4,CASSYYGTENYEQYF,TGTGCCAGCAGTTACTACGGGACAGAAAACTACGAGCAGTACTTC
TRBD1,.,TRBJ2-7,TRBV7-3,CASTPELTGTTYEQYF,TGTGCCAGCACCCCGGAATTGACAGGGACCACCTACGAGCAGTACTTC
TRBD1,.,TRBJ1-2,TRBV20-1,CSATQGAQKGYTF,TGCAGTGCTACTCAGGGGGCGCAAAAGGGCTACACCTTC
.,.,TRBJ2-3,TRBV29-1,CSVGDRGTDTQYF,TGCAGCGTTGGGGATAGGGGCACAGATACGCAGTATTTT
.,once,TRBJ2-2,TRBV6-1,CASGGSSRTNTGELFF,TGTGCCAGCGGAGGTTCGAGCAGGACCAACACCGGGGAGCTGTTTTTT
.,.,TRBJ1-2,TRBV9,CASSGLSAGYTF,TGTGCCAGCAGCGGGTTATCGGCTGGCTACACCTTC
.,.,TRBJ2-3,TRBV2,CASSDGKFYPDTQYF,TGTGCCAGCAGTGACGGGAAATTCTATCCAGATACGCAGTATTTT
TRBD1,.,TRBJ2-3,TRBV20-1,CSADPGQGTDTQYF,TGCAGTGCCGACCCCGGACAGGGGACAGATACGCAGTATTTT
.,.,TRBJ2-7,TRBV25-1,CASSDRGPSYEQYF,TGTGCCAGCAGTGATCGGGGTCCCTCCTACGAGCAGTACTTC
.,.,TRBJ2-5,TRBV29-1,CSVARDQTQYF,TGCAGCGTTGCCAGGGACCAGACCCAGTACTTC
.,.,TRBJ1-6,TRBV7-8,CASSAIRGTTYNSPLHF,TGTGCCAGCAGCGCAATCAGGGGCACAACCTATAATTCACCCCTCCACTTT
.,.,TRBJ2-1,TRBV19,CASSIDGGTGDNEQFF,TGTGCCAGTAGTATAGATGGTGGTACGGGGGACAATGAGCAGTTCTTC
.,.,TRBJ2-3,TRBV29-1,CSVVPQAEDTQYF,TGCAGCGTTGTCCCACAGGCCGAGGATACGCAGTATTTT
TRBD2,.,TRBJ2-5,TRBV12-3/TRBV12-4,CASSLTSGSLQTQYF,TGTGCCAGCAGTTTAACTAGCGGGAGTCTCCAGACCCAGTACTTC
TRBD2,.,TRBJ2-1,TRBV19,CASSMPTGTRGVNEQFF,TGTGCCAGTAGTATGCCAACCGGGACTAGGGGTGTCAATGAGCAGTTCTTC
.,.,TRBJ2-1,TRBV20-1,CSATLADEQFF,TGCAGTGCCACCCTAGCAGATGAGCAGTTCTTC
TRBD1,.,TRBJ1-2,TRBV6-6,CASSLEQGAWGYTF,TGTGCCAGCAGTTTGGAACAGGGGGCTTGGGGCTACACCTTC
TRBD2,.,TRBJ2-1,TRBV19,CASSTAGGTYNEQFF,TGTGCCAGTAGTACGGCGGGAGGGACCTACAATGAGCAGTTCTTC
.,.,TRBJ1-6,TRBV14,CASSQREAFSRTPLHF,TGTGCCAGCAGCCAACGTGAAGCCTTCAGTAGGACACCCCTCCACTTT
.,.,TRBJ2-4,TRBV29-1,CSVVRIAEAKNIQYF,TGCAGCGTTGTGAGAATAGCGGAAGCCAAAAACATTCAGTACTTC
TRBD1,.,TRBJ2-7,TRBV4-3,CASSRNRGPYEQYF,TGCGCCAGCAGCCGAAACAGGGGTCCCTACGAGCAGTACTTC
.,.,TRBJ2-3,TRBV29-1,CSVPISSTDTQYF,TGCAGCGTTCCCATTTCTAGCACAGATACGCAGTATTTT